This T cell receptor (beta chain) stems from a study of metastatic and nonmetastatic thyroid tumors. Study-level background: Repertoires of blood and of tissue (tumor or nodule) from malignant and benign thyroid patients were compared.

This clone is categorized as medium-sized. Its target is unknown. In the original analysis: CDR3 differences across clinicopathological groups were used to build a distant-metastasis classifier for papillary thyroid cancer. TCRdb reanalyzed the PCR reads via MiXCR. The V and J calls were not made by the authors but by TCRdb's processing. The repertoire holds 35,000 to 40,000 clones, with more than 25% as singletons. Patients underwent thyroid surgery, and none had received any treatment before it. General observations from the study: Benign nodules reportedly had significantly lower TCR beta diversity than malignant thyroid tumors in blood and tumor.

Sample: blood. The TCR comes from a male donor with papillary thyroid cancer or a benign thyroid nodule (not recorded which). Some clones in this sample may be carry-over from other donors' samples.

The CDR3 coding sequence is TGCAGTGCTAGGAAACTAGAGTCCTCCTACAATGAGCAGTTCTTC. It encodes CSARKLESSYNEQFF. The gene calls are TRBV20-1 and TRBJ2-1; maybe TRBD2 (5 bases). The germline CDR1 and CDR2 sequences are DFQATT and SNEGSKA (reference sequence). V lost 3 bases and J 0 bases, leaving 12 bases between the germline ends. The CDR3 extends over 15 amino acids.